This entry lists 10 T cell receptor beta chains sequenced from one sample in a study of regulatory T cells in long-lasting Graves disease. Researchers made TCR beta libraries by using iRepertoire HTBI primers and running Arm-PCR on CDR3 regions. MiXCR, applied by TCRdb to the multiplex PCR reads, yields one record per CDR3 protein. The sample shows 510,000 or so distinct CDR3 sequences, approximately 12% of them seen only once. The time point was: newly diagnosed GD, antithyroid drugs for less than 3 months. From PBMCs, RNA was extracted and then used to make the TCR library. The data were also submitted as part of a second study, on T cells in Graves' hyperthyroidism and ophthalmopathy.

The sample in question was peripheral blood mononuclear cells (PBMCs), obtained at new diagnosis, from a patient treated with antithyroid drugs. Receptors originate from a woman aged 25 to 39 with Graves disease.

This clonotype was seen ten or more times. The chain uses TRBV28 and TRBJ2-1, with D perhaps TRBD2 (6 bases). V gave up 6 bases and J gave up 6 bases, with 18 bases separating them. CDR3 size: 15 residues. The germline V gene has CDR1 MDHEN and CDR2 SYDVKM. CDR3 sequence (DNA): TGTGCCAGCAGGATTCCCGGAGGGCCAGGCAATGAGCAGTTCTTC. Encoded protein: CASRIPGGPGNEQFF.

Ten or more counts support this clonotype. This chain joins TRBV7-2 and TRBJ2-1; D remains ambiguous. V was pared by 5 bases and J by 8 bases, with 7 bases between. The CDR3 sequence is 11 residues long. Germline loops: CDR1 SGHTA, CDR2 FQGNSA. Written as DNA, the CDR3 is TGTGCCAGCAGCCGCGAATATGAGCAGTTCTTC. Translated, it gives CASSREYEQFF.

This clonotype was seen ten or more times. The CDR3 sequence is CATGLDRDNEQFF. The CDR3 DNA reads as TGTGCCACTGGGCTGGACAGAGATAATGAGCAGTTCTTC. This chain links TRBV10-3 with TRBJ2-1; possibly TRBD1 for D (6 bases). Germline assignment: CDR1 ENHRY and CDR2 SYGVKD. V shed 10 bases and J shed 7 bases, with 17 bases lying between them. This CDR3 has 13 amino acids.

This clonotype showed up many times. The chain is built from TRBV18 and TRBJ2-5, with 7 nucleotides matching TRBD2. Per germline, CDR1 KGHSH and CDR2 LQKENI. The CDR3 spans 15 residues. The J segment lost 4 bases and the V segment lost 3 bases, leaving 8 bases of the junction unmatched. The CDR3 DNA reads TGTGCCAGCTCACCCAGTCCCGGGGGGAGAGAGACCCAGTACTTC. This translates into CASSPSPGGRETQYF.

This clonotype was observed a few times. The CDR3 DNA reads TGTGCCAGCGGCTTGACAGGCTCTGGAAACACCATATATTTT. This codes for CASGLTGSGNTIYF. This chain links TRBV6-1 with TRBJ1-3; weak D call: TRBD1 (6 bases). The CDR3 extends over 14 amino acids. Trimming left V 8 bases short and J 0 bases short, with 11 bases between. Germline CDR1 is MNHNS and CDR2 is SASEGT.

There are many counts of this clonotype. The chain carries TRBV19 and TRBJ1-1; D ambiguous. Looked up from germline, CDR1 is LNHDA and CDR2 is SQIVND (reference sequence). The CDR3 has 13 amino acids. Trimming removed 3 bases from V and 1 base from J, with 6 bases in between. CDR3 protein: CASSIYENTEAFF. Written as DNA, the CDR3 is TGTGCCAGTAGTATCTACGAGAACACTGAAGCTTTCTTT.

This clonotype was seen ten or more times. The chain recombines TRBV6-5 with TRBJ2-3; no reliable D call. Germline-derived CDR1 and CDR2 are MNHEY and SVGAGI. Trimming left V 5 bases short and J 6 bases short, with 18 bases between. The CDR3 contains 15 residues. CDR3: CASSPSTGAQDTQYF. The CDR3 DNA reads TGTGCCAGCAGTCCCTCGACCGGTGCACAGGATACGCAGTATTTT.

About this clonotype itself: This may be a read error: a much more frequent sequence differs by one nucleotide. This chain uses TRBV2 with TRBJ2-7; D is undetermined. CDR3 length: 12 amino acids. Germline V gene data show CDR1 as SNHLY and CDR2 as FYNNEI. The CDR3 loop reads CASRSVSYEQCF. As DNA, the CDR3 is TGTGCCAGCAGAAGCGTTTCCTACGAGCAGTGCTTC.

This clonotype has ten or more counts. The chain joins TRBV6-1 to TRBJ1-5; TRBD1 matches 9 bases. Germline CDR1 is MNHNS and CDR2 is SASEGT. The length of the CDR3 is 14 residues. V dropped 7 bases and J dropped 5; count of bases not matched to a gene: 6. The CDR3 DNA reads TGTGCCAGCACCTTGACAGGGGGGTATCAGCCCCAGCATTTT. Its translation: CASTLTGGYQPQHF.

This clonotype was seen a handful of times. The rearrangement uses TRBV5-1 and TRBJ2-5; D might be TRBD2 (5 bases). The CDR3 length is 17 residues. Germline lookup yields CDR1 SGHRS and CDR2 YFSETQ. V gave up 0 bases and J gave up 2 bases, with 17 bases separating them. The CDR3 coding sequence is TGCGCCAGCAGCTTGGGAGTTAGCGCGACCCGGCAAGAGACCCAGTACTTC. Translation: CASSLGVSATRQETQYF.